These T cell receptor beta chains were read from a single sample in a study of T cells in Graves' hyperthyroidism and ophthalmopathy. TCRdb re-called the multiplex PCR reads with MiXCR, one entry per CDR3 protein. Of roughly 380,000 distinct CDR3 sequences listed, roughly an eighth are singletons. Specimen: blood. These receptor sequences come from a woman between 18 and 29 years old with Graves' hyperthyroidism. The CDR3 runs from the conserved cysteine through the conserved F or W. Fields, in order: CDR3 length, D gene, J gene, V gene, CDR3 protein. The D gene is left open where the match is weak.

17,.,TRBJ1-4,TRBV6-1,CASSPGQGPSTNEKLFF
15,TRBD1,TRBJ1-2,TRBV3-1,CASSQLGQGVYGYTF
13,.,TRBJ2-2,TRBV7-3,CASSSTLPGELFF
17,.,TRBJ1-4,TRBV19,CASRLTDYGATNEKLFF
15,.,TRBJ1-5,TRBV5-4,CASSTLDTPNQPQHF
15,.,TRBJ1-4,TRBV9,CASSVYGDTNEKLFF
12,.,TRBJ2-5,TRBV6-1,CASFDRKETQYF
15,.,TRBJ2-7,TRBV6-1,CASRSGRRSSYEQYF
14,TRBD2,TRBJ2-7,TRBV6-2/TRBV6-3,CASSFTSGSYEQYF
14,.,TRBJ1-6,TRBV28,CASSFTGRNSPLHF
16,TRBD2,TRBJ2-2,TRBV9,CASSVAGGGSGGELFF
12,.,TRBJ2-7,TRBV6-5,CASSYSASEQYF
15,.,TRBJ1-2,TRBV28,CASSLGGGRFGGYTF
16,.,TRBJ1-3,TRBV5-1,CASSLDGSYSGNTIYF
14,TRBD2,TRBJ2-1,TRBV20-1,CSALTLAGNNEQFF
14,.,TRBJ2-1,TRBV5-1,CASSDGPEHNEQFF
13,.,TRBJ1-5,TRBV7-2,CASSLTSNQPQHF
16,.,TRBJ2-5,TRBV12-3/TRBV12-4,CASSLGGTQYQETQYF
14,.,TRBJ2-5,TRBV2,CAGLSLGLEETQYF
16,TRBD2,TRBJ2-5,TRBV6-6,CASSYSPSGSRETQYF
15,.,TRBJ2-1,TRBV4-3,CASSQNFGRADEQFF
11,.,TRBJ2-5,TRBV20-1,CSARLVETQYF
14,.,TRBJ2-5,TRBV27,CASSLYKRLETQYF